This record concerns one T cell receptor beta chain sequence. The antigen remains unidentified. This may arise from a read error, as a much more abundant clone is one base away. These data come from a study of tumor-infiltrating lymphocytes in primary liver carcinoma. A constant-region primer served to make TCR beta cDNA from about 0.45 ug total RNA. Employing slightly modified ARM-PCR, three nested multiplex PCR rounds were run, and these gave rise to the TCR beta libraries. Each of the first two PCR rounds ran nine to ten cycles with TRBV1-TRBV30 forward and C-beta reverse primers. TCRdb used MiXCR to reprocess the multiplex PCR reads, holding one entry per CDR3 protein. The sample includes about 320,000 distinct CDR3 sequences, approximately 54% of them seen just once. General study findings and limits: Top-250-clone fractions were significantly higher in tumors than in blood (p = 0.039). Without sorting, CD4+ versus CD8+ T cell repertoires were not compared.

CDR1 and CDR2 (germline): LGHNA, YNFKEQ. The CDR3 is 17 amino acids. Researchers drew blood RNA from unsorted whole blood and extracted germline DNA as well. Material for sequencing was peripheral blood. The chain is built from TRBV4-2 and TRBJ2-7; 10 bases match TRBD2. This TCR came from a woman aged 30 to 39 with primary liver carcinoma and hepatitis B virus infection. CDR3 sequence (DNA): TGTGCCAGCGGCCAAGGAACAAGCGGGAGGGCCGGTTACGAGCAGTACTTC. This sequence encodes CASGQGTSGRAGYEQYF.